The rows below give T cell receptor beta chains drawn from one sample of a study of T cells in Graves' hyperthyroidism and ophthalmopathy. TCRdb passed the multiplex PCR reads through MiXCR, listing each CDR3 protein once. The repertoire holds some 720,000 distinct CDR3 sequences, with around 15% as singletons. Sequencing used blood. These receptors were collected from a man aged 18-30 years with Graves' hyperthyroidism. CDR3s include the opening cysteine and the closing phenylalanine or tryptophan. The D gene is left open where the match is weak. Rows may omit the clone size; those that give it use once, few, many or a size class.

.	TRBJ2-7	TRBV19	.	TGTGCCAGTAGTACCGGACAGCCCTACTACGAGCAGTACTTC	CASSTGQPYYEQYF
.	TRBJ2-2	TRBV13	few	TGTGCCAGCAGCTTAGGGGCACCGTCGAACACCGGGGAGCTGTTTTTT	CASSLGAPSNTGELFF
.	TRBJ2-3	TRBV20-1	few	TGCAGTGCTAGATCTCGTCCGGGGAATACAGATACGCAGTATTTT	CSARSRPGNTDTQYF
.	TRBJ2-1	TRBV9	.	TGTGCCAGCAGCGTAGGGGAATCCTACAATGAGCAGTTCTTC	CASSVGESYNEQFF
.	TRBJ1-5	TRBV5-1	.	TGCGCCAGCAGCTTGGATGGGGGTAGTCAGCCCCAGCATTTT	CASSLDGGSQPQHF
TRBD2	TRBJ2-1	TRBV6-9	.	TGTGCCAGCAGTTTCGAGTCAGCGGGAGGTTCCGATGAGCAGTTCTTC	CASSFESAGGSDEQFF
TRBD1	TRBJ2-7	TRBV29-1	few	TGCAGCGTTACCCTCGAGGAGACAGGGTTAATTTGGGAGCAGTACTTC	CSVTLEETGLIWEQYF
.	TRBJ2-3	TRBV20-1	many	TGCAGTGCTAGAGATCTGGGAGATACGCAGTATTTT	CSARDLGDTQYF
.	TRBJ2-7	TRBV27	many	TGTGCCAGCAGTCCCGTGACAGGACTAATCCACGAGCAGTACTTC	CASSPVTGLIHEQYF
.	TRBJ1-1	TRBV27	many	TGTGCCAGCAGTTTGCTACAGGGTTTTGAAGCTTTCTTT	CASSLLQGFEAFF